The entry below describes one T cell receptor (beta chain). Treg sorting used a CD4+CD25+CD127-/low gate. MiXCR, run by TCRdb on the 5' RACE reads, gives a single entry per CDR3 protein. The table has 52,000 or so distinct CDR3 sequences, around 20% seen once. The TCR sequence derives from a female donor with breast cancer. Sequences were obtained from tumor-infiltrating Tregs sorted from the breast tumor.

The chain's CDR3 is CASSPGQGPKSSYNEQFF. CDR3 sequence (DNA): TGTGCCAGCAGTCCGGGACAGGGGCCGAAGAGCTCCTACAATGAGCAGTTCTTC. The V gene is TRBV6-6, the J gene TRBJ2-1, with TRBD1 identical over 10 bases. Per the germline V gene, CDR1 is MNHNY and CDR2 is SVGAGI (reference sequence). The CDR3 is 18 amino acids. Losses at the gene ends were 5 bases for V and 0 bases for J; bases not matched to a gene: 10.